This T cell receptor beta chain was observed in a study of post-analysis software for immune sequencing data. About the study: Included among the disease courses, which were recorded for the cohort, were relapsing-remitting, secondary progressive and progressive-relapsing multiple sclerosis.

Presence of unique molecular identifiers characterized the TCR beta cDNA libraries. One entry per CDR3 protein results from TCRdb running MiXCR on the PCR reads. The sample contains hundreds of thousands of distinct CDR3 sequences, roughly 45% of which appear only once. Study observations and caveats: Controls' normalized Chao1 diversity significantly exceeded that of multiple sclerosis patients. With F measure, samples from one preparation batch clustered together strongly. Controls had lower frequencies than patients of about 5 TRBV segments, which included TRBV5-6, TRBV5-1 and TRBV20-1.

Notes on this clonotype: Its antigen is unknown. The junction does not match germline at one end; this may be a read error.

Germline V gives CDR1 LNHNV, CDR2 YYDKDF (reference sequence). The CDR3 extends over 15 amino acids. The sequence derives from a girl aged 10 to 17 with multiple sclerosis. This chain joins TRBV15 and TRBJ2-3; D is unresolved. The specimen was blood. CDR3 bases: TGTGTCACCAGCAGAGATCGCCAGACGGCAGATACGCAGTATTTT. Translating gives CVTSRDRQTADTQYF.